The rows below give T cell receptor beta chains drawn from one sample of a study of cytomegalovirus exposure and HLA in healthy donors. Some clones are missing from TCRdb's copy, which holds only in-frame ones; the method was immunoSEQ multiplex PCR. The sample consists of 100,000 to 150,000 clones, around three quarters of them appearing once. Sequenced material: PBMCs. The origin of the receptors is a woman in her fifties or sixties in good health and CMV-seronegative. The CDR3 runs from the conserved cysteine through the conserved F or W. D genes are given only for firm matches. Clone size is stated in some rows and not others, as once, few, many or a class when expanded.

j_call v_call d_call clone_size cdr3_nt cdr3_aa
TRBJ2-1 TRBV4-3 TRBD2 . TGCGCCAGCAGCCAAGTTTGGGGAAAAGCGGGAGGACCCTTCAATGAGCAGTTCTTC CASSQVWGKAGGPFNEQFF
TRBJ2-7 TRBV15 TRBD2 . TGTGCCACCAGCAGAGGTGGGACTAGCGACGAGCAGTACTTC CATSRGGTSDEQYF
TRBJ2-5 TRBV28 . once TGTGCCAGCAGTTTAGTCACAAGAGAGACCCAGTACTTC CASSLVTRETQYF
TRBJ2-7 TRBV9 TRBD2 . TGTGCCAGCAGCCCTGCGGGAGCGTCCTACGAGCAGTACTTC CASSPAGASYEQYF
TRBJ2-2 TRBV18 . . TGTGCCAGCTCACCTCGACCGAGTGCAGGGTCCGGGGAGCTGTTTTTT CASSPRPSAGSGELFF
TRBJ2-3 TRBV2 TRBD2 . TGTGCCAGCAGTGCCCTAGCGGACACAGATACGCAGTATTTT CASSALADTDTQYF
TRBJ1-1 TRBV13 TRBD1 . TGTGCCAGCAGCTTAGGGACAGGGATCACTGAAGCTTTCTTT CASSLGTGITEAFF
TRBJ2-6 TRBV5-6 . . TGTGCCAGCAGCTTGGCCGGAGACTCTGGGGCCAACGTCCTGACTTTC CASSLAGDSGANVLTF
TRBJ1-2 TRBV10-3 TRBD1 . TGTGCCATCAGTTCAGGACAGGGCTATGGCTACACCTTC CAISSGQGYGYTF
TRBJ2-3 TRBV4-2 . . TGTGCCAGCAGGTCAAACACAGGTACGCAGTATTTT CASRSNTGTQYF
TRBJ2-1 TRBV7-2 . . TGTGCCTCTCAGCGCGGAGGCCCCTACAATGAGCAGTTCTTC CASQRGGPYNEQFF
TRBJ2-7 TRBV20-1 . . TGCAGTGCTAGAGATCAACTAGCAGTCTCCTTC CSARDQLAVSF
TRBJ2-1 TRBV13 . . TGTGCCAGCAGCATAGACAGCTACAATGAGCAGTTCTTC CASSIDSYNEQFF
TRBJ2-2 TRBV28 . . TGTGCCAGCAGTTTACCTCCCGGTCTGAACACCGGGGAGCTGTTTTTT CASSLPPGLNTGELFF
TRBJ2-7 TRBV7-2 . . TGTGCCAGCAGCCGCGGACATTCCTACGAGCAGTACTTC CASSRGHSYEQYF
TRBJ2-7 TRBV7-2 . . TGTGCCAGCAGCTTGCAGGGTGGTTACGAGCAGTACTTC CASSLQGGYEQYF
TRBJ2-3 TRBV4-3 TRBD1 once TGCGCCAGCAGCCAAGATTCCAGGGGGCAAGATACGCAGTATTTT CASSQDSRGQDTQYF
TRBJ2-5 TRBV6-5 TRBD2 . TGTGCCAGCCCCCCTAGCGGGGCATCTTCCCAGTACTTC CASPPSGASSQYF
TRBJ2-1 TRBV7-3 . . TGTGCCAGCAGCTCCCGACAGGACAATGAGCAGTTCTTC CASSSRQDNEQFF
TRBJ2-6 TRBV7-2 TRBD1 . TGTGCCAGCAGCACCGGACAGGGGTTCTCCGGGGCCAACGTCCTGACTTTC CASSTGQGFSGANVLTF
TRBJ2-7 TRBV5-1 TRBD1 . TGCGCCAGCAGCTTCGGGACAGGGGGTGTCGAGCAGTACTTC CASSFGTGGVEQYF
TRBJ1-5 TRBV19 . . TGTGCCAGTATAGGCAGGGGCAATCAGCCCCAGCATTTT CASIGRGNQPQHF
TRBJ2-7 TRBV7-8 TRBD1 . TGTGCCAGCAGCTCAGAACCCGACAGGGTTTACGAGCAGTACTTC CASSSEPDRVYEQYF
TRBJ2-1 TRBV19 TRBD1 few TGTGCCAGTAGTTTTCGCCCGACAGGGGTCGACAATGAGCAGTTCTTC CASSFRPTGVDNEQFF
TRBJ1-1 TRBV5-4 . . TGTGCCAGTGTTGCAGTGGGGGGTAGGGGGAACACTGAAGCTTTCTTT CASVAVGGRGNTEAFF
TRBJ2-7 TRBV7-2 . . TGTGCCAGCAGCTGGGCCCAGGCAGGGAGGGAGCAGTACTTC CASSWAQAGREQYF
TRBJ2-5 TRBV5-1 TRBD1 . TGCGCCAGCAGCTTGGTTCTCGGGTACTACCGGGACAGCCCCCTTAAGACCCAGTACTTC CASSLVLGYYRDSPLKTQYF
TRBJ2-5 TRBV2 TRBD2 . TGTGCCAGGGGGGGGCAAGAGACCCAGTACTTC CARGGQETQYF
TRBJ2-2 TRBV4-3 TRBD2 . TGCGCCAGCAGCCACTCGGGACTAGCGGCGAACACCGGGGAGCTGTTTTTT CASSHSGLAANTGELFF
TRBJ2-7 TRBV2 TRBD1 . TGTGCCAGCAATCCGGGACAGGGGAACGAGCAGTACTTC CASNPGQGNEQYF
TRBJ2-5 TRBV2 . . TGTGCCAGCAGTGAATTGGAAGGGGTGGAGACCCAGTACTTC CASSELEGVETQYF
TRBJ2-7 TRBV7-8 TRBD2 . TGTGCCAGCAGCTTAGACTCGCGGGAGTCTCACGAGCAGTACTTC CASSLDSRESHEQYF
TRBJ1-4 TRBV6-5 TRBD1 . TGTGCCAGCACCTTCCCAGGGGGCTGGGAAAAACTGTTTTTT CASTFPGGWEKLFF
TRBJ1-1 TRBV10-3 . . TGTGCCATCAGTCCAAGGGGGAACACTGAAGCTTTCTTT CAISPRGNTEAFF
TRBJ1-5 TRBV19 . . TGTGCCAGTAGTATATCGGGTTCGGGCAATCAGCCCCAGCATTTT CASSISGSGNQPQHF
TRBJ2-1 TRBV12-5 TRBD2 few TGTGCTAGTGGTTTGGGACTAGCGACGACGGGGAATGAGCAGTTCTTC CASGLGLATTGNEQFF
TRBJ2-7 TRBV5-6 . . TGTGCCAGCAGCTCCGCGTTCTACGAGCAGTACTTC CASSSAFYEQYF
TRBJ1-1 TRBV18 . . TGTGCCAGCTCACCAAAACTTTTAGATGCTCTTAACACTGAAGCTTTCTTT CASSPKLLDALNTEAFF
TRBJ2-1 TRBV30 TRBD2 few TGTGCCTCGAGCCCAACCTCTGGGCGGGGGAAGCAGTTCTTC CASSPTSGRGKQFF
TRBJ1-4 TRBV15 . few TGTGCCACCTCTAAGGGAGAAGAGGGAAAACTGTTTTTT CATSKGEEGKLFF
TRBJ2-1 TRBV10-3 TRBD2 . TGTGCCATCAGTGAGGGCCTAGCGGGAGTTAATGAGCAGTTCTTC CAISEGLAGVNEQFF
TRBJ1-2 TRBV11-2 . . TGTGCCAGCAGTCGTGTTGGCGGCTACACCTTC CASSRVGGYTF
TRBJ2-7 TRBV5-1 TRBD2 . TGCGCCAGCAGCCCGGGGGGAGGTCTTAACTACGAGCAGTACTTC CASSPGGGLNYEQYF
TRBJ1-1 TRBV7-9 TRBD1 . TGTGCCAGCAGCTTAGAGGGGGCGGCGGGCACTGAAGCTTTCTTT CASSLEGAAGTEAFF
TRBJ2-7 TRBV11-2 TRBD1 . TGTGCCAGCAGCTTCGGGACAGGGGACTACGAGCAGTACTTC CASSFGTGDYEQYF
TRBJ2-3 TRBV4-3 TRBD2 . TGCGCCAGCAGCCAAGAGGTTAGCGGGGGGCAGTATTTT CASSQEVSGGQYF
TRBJ2-5 TRBV6-5 . . TGTGCCTCGAGCAGGGTCATAGAGAAGGGGACCCAGTACTTC CASSRVIEKGTQYF
TRBJ2-7 TRBV7-2 . few TGTGCCAGCAGCCATCAGGGGCGATTCGAGCAGTACTTC CASSHQGRFEQYF
TRBJ2-7 TRBV7-2 TRBD1 . TGTGCCAGCAGCGTTAGGACAGGGTCCTACGAGCAGTACTTC CASSVRTGSYEQYF
TRBJ2-7 TRBV6-5 TRBD2 . TGTGCCAGCAGCCGCTCTCTAGCGGACCGCTACGAGCAGTACTTC CASSRSLADRYEQYF
TRBJ2-1 TRBV28 TRBD2 . TGTGCCAGCAGTTTGGGGGGGATATGGGACAATGAGCAGTTCTTC CASSLGGIWDNEQFF
TRBJ1-1 TRBV4-3 TRBD1 . TGCGCCAGCAGCCGAGGGACAGGGACTGAAGCTTTCTTT CASSRGTGTEAFF
TRBJ2-3 TRBV7-2 . . TGTGCCAGCAGCTTAATGGGTGGTAGCGGAGGAGATACGCAGTATTTT CASSLMGGSGGDTQYF